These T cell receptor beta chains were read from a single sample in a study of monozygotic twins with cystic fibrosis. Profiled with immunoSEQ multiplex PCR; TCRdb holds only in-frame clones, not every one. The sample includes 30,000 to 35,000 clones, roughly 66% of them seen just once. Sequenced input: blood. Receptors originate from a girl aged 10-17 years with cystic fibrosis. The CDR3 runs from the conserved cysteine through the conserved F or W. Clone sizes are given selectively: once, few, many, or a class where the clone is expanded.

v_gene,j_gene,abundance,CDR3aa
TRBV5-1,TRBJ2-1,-,CASAGANNEQFF
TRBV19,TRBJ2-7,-,CASSIGGTSYEQYF
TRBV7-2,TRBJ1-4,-,CASSQGGSRNEKLFF
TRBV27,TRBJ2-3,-,CASSLAGGTTDTQYF
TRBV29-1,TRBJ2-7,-,CSVAGRSSSYEQYF
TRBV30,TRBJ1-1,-,CAWIRTVPNTEAFF
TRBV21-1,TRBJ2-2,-,CASSKVWEVDTGELFF
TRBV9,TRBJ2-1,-,CASSVAPGLEDNEQFF
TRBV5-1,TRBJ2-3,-,CASSLGSGTDTQYF
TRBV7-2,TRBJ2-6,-,CASSLGQAGANVLTF
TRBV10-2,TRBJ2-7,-,CASSDLRGWGNEQYF
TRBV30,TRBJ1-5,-,CAWSSSVNQPQHF
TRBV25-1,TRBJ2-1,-,CASSESASGRHEQFF
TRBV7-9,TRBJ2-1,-,CASSLVTGWTFF
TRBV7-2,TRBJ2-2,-,CASSLYSPGELFF
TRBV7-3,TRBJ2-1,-,CASRPTGVSLGEQFF
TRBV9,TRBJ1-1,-,CASSYGTARPNTEAFF
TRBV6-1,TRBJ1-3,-,CASRREGRGNTIYF
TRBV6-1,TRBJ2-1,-,CASSEASYNEQFF
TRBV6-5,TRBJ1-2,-,CASRTGGGGGYTF
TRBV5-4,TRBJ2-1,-,CASSLKVAGPAYNEQFF
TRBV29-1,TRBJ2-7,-,CSVGGRTSYEQYF
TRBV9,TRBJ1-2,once,CASSGQRAETGPIFDYGYTF
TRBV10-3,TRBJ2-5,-,CAISEGSQETQYF
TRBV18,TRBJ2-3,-,CASSPGLAGDGDTQYF
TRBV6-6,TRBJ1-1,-,CASSRRGVNTEAFF
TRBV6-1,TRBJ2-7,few,CASSASPRPVSYEQYF
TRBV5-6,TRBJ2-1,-,CASRRPDKDGEQFF
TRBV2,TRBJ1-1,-,CASNPDRVEAFF
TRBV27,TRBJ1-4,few,CASSPQGTYATNEKLFF
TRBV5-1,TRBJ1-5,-,CASSLGGSFSNQPQHF
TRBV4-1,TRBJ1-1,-,CASSQDSFGITEAFF
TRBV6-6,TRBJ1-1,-,CASSYVNTEAFF
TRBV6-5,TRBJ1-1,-,CASSPYMNTEAFF
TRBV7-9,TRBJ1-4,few,CASTRETEKLFF
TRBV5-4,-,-,CASSLTGRNEQYF
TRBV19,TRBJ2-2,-,CASSTPGQTTGELFF
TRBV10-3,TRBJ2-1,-,CAISESAGRGVYNEQFF
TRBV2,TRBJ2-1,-,CASSEDSGRMYNEQFF
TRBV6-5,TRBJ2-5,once,CASSYSEYSETQYF
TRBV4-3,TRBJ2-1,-,CASSQDPPSGSSYNEQFF
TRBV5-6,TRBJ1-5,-,CASSPGSNQPQHF
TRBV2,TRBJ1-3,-,CASSARTASGNTIYF
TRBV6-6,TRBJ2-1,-,CASSYLARESNEQFF
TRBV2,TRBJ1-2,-,CASSEGRNRGIHGYTF
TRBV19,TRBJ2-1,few,CASSGRERNEQFF
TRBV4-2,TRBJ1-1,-,CASSQHMGDTEAFF
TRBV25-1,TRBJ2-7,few,CASSSHRGLGEQYF
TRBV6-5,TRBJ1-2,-,CASRRPEPYGYTF
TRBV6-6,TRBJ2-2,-,CASSYRPRGGELFF
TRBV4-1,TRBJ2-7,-,CASSPVGRSSYEQYF
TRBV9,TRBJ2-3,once,CASSVGGTGTDTQYF
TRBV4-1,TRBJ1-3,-,CASSEGDSGNTIYF
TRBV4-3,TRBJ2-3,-,CASSQETRQTSTDTQYF
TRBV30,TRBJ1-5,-,CAWRDGLRGPQHF
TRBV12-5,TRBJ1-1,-,CASGQGPNTEAFF
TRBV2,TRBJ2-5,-,CASSEREGRETQYF
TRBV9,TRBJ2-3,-,CASSPTLRLAGGTDTQYF